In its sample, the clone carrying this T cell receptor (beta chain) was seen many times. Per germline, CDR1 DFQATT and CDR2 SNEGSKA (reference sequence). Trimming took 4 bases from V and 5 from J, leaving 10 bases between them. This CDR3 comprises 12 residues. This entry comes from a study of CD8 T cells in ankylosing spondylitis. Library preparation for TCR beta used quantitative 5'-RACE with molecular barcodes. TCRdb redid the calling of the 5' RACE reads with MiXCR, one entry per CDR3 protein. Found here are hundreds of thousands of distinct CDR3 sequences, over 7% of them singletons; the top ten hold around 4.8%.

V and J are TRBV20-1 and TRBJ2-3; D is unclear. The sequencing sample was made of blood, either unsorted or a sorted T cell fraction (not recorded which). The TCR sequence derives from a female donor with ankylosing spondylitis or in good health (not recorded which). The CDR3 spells CSAKGLGDTQYF. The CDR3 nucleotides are TGCAGTGCTAAAGGGTTAGGAGATACGCAGTATTTT.